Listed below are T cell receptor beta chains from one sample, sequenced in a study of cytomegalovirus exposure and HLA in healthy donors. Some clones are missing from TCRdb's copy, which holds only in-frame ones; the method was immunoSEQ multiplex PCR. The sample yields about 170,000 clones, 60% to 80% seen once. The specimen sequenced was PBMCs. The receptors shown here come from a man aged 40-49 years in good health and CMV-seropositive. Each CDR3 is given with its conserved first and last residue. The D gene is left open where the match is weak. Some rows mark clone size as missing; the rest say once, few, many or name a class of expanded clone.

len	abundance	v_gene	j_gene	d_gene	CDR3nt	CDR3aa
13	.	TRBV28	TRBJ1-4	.	TGTGCCAGCAGTTCCGGGACACCTGAAGAACTGTTTTTT	CASSSGTPEELFF
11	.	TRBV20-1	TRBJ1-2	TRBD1	TGCAGTGCAGTAGACAGGGCTGGCTACACCTTC	CSAVDRAGYTF
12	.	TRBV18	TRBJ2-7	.	TGTGCCAGCTCACGAAGCTCCTACGAGCAGTACTTC	CASSRSSYEQYF
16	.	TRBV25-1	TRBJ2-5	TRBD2	TGTGCCAGCAGCCCTCGCGGCGGGAGGGTCGGGGAGACCCAGTACTTC	CASSPRGGRVGETQYF
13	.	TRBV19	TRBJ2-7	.	TGTGCCAGTACCCCGACGGGAGCTTACGAGCAGTACTTC	CASTPTGAYEQYF
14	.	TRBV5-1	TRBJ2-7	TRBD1	TGCGCCAGCAGCAAGGACAGGAACTCCTACGAGCAGTACTTC	CASSKDRNSYEQYF
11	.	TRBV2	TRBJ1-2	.	TGTGCCAGCAGTGGCCCAGGGAACTACACCTTC	CASSGPGNYTF
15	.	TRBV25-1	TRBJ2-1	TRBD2	TGTGCCAGCAGTGAAAGCGGGAGGTACTACAATGAGCAGTTCTTC	CASSESGRYYNEQFF
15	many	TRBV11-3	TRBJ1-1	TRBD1	TGTGCCAGCAGCTCGGGCAGAGACAGGGATACTGAAGCTTTCTTT	CASSSGRDRDTEAFF
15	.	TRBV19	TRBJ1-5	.	TGTGCCAGTAGTGTTAGATTTTATAGCAATCAGCCCCAGCATTTT	CASSVRFYSNQPQHF
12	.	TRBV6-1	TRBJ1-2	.	TGTGCCAGCTCCGCGGAATTCTATGGCTACACCTTC	CASSAEFYGYTF
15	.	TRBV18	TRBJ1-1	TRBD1	TGTGCCAGCTCACAGACGACAGGGCATTCAGGTGAAGCTTTCTTT	CASSQTTGHSGEAFF
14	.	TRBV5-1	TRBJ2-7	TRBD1	TGCGCCAGCAGCGCCCGACAGGGCTCCTACGAGCAGTACTTC	CASSARQGSYEQYF
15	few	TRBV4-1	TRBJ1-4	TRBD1	TGCGCCAGCAGCCCCGGACAGGGTTGGGATGAAAAACTGTTTTTT	CASSPGQGWDEKLFF
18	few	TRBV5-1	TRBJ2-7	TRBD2	TGCGCCAGCAGCTTGAGGGCCCGACTAGCGCTGAGCTCCTACGAGCAGTACTTC	CASSLRARLALSSYEQYF
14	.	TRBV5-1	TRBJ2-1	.	TGCGCCAGCAGCACGAACCCAGGAGGGGATGAGCAGTTCTTC	CASSTNPGGDEQFF
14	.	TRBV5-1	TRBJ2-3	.	TGCGCCAGTACGCGGGGCTGGGGGTCAGATACGCAGTATTTT	CASTRGWGSDTQYF
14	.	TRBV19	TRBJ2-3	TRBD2	TGTGCCAGTAGTATCGCGGGAGGGGCAGATACGCAGTATTTT	CASSIAGGADTQYF
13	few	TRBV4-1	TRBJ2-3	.	TGCGCCAGCAGCGGACTCATCACAGATACGCAGTATTTT	CASSGLITDTQYF
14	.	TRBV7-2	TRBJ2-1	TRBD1	TGTGCCAGCAGCCGGGGACAGGGTATCAATGAGCAGTTCTTC	CASSRGQGINEQFF
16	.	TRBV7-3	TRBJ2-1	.	TGTGCCAGCAGCTTAGGGGGTCGGGGACTCCTGCCTGAGCAGTTCTTC	CASSLGGRGLLPEQFF
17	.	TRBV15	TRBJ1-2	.	TGTGCCACCAGCGGGCTCCAAGGACAGACGACTAACTATGGCTACACCTTC	CATSGLQGQTTNYGYTF
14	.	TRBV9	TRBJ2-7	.	TGTGCCAGCAGCGTAAGAGCGGTCGCCTACGAGCAGTACTTC	CASSVRAVAYEQYF
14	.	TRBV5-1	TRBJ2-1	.	TGCGCCAGCAACGCACAGGGAAGTGAGGATGAGCAGTTCTTC	CASNAQGSEDEQFF
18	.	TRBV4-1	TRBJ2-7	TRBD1	TGCGCCAGCAGCCACTCGATGGTGGGACAGTCCGGCTCCTACGAGCAGTACTTC	CASSHSMVGQSGSYEQYF
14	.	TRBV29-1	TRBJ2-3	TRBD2	TGCAGCGTTCATGCGGGAGGGCGCACAGATACGCAGTATTTT	CSVHAGGRTDTQYF
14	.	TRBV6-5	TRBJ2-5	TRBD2	TGTGCCAGCAGGGGAGCGGGAGCCCAAGAGACCCAGTACTTC	CASRGAGAQETQYF
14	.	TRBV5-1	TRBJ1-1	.	TGCGCCAGCAGCCCCCGGGAATTGGGCACTGAAGCTTTCTTT	CASSPRELGTEAFF
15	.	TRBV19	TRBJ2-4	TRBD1	TGTGCCACCGCTCCTCCGGGACAGTCCCAACTTGGCCAGTACTTC	CATAPPGQSQLGQYF
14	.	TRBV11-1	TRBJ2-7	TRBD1	TGTGCCAGCAGTTCGGACAGGGGGCTGACCGAGCAGTACTTC	CASSSDRGLTEQYF
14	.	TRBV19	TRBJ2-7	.	TGTGCCAGTAGTAGTTCAGCTACGGGGTACGAGCAGTACTTC	CASSSSATGYEQYF
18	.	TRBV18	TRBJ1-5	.	TGTGCCAGCTCACCAGGTTTGCGAGGGTTTACTAGCAATCAGCCCCAGCATTTT	CASSPGLRGFTSNQPQHF
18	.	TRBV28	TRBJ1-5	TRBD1	TGTGCCAGCAGCTCTAACCCAGGACAGGTTTATAGCAATCAGCCCCAGCATTTT	CASSSNPGQVYSNQPQHF
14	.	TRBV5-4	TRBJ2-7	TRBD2	TGTGCCAGCAGTCAAGCTAGCGGGAGGAGCGAGCAGTACTTC	CASSQASGRSEQYF
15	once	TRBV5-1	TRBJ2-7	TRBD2	TGCGCCAGCAGCCGGACTAGCGGGAGTACCTACGAGCAGTACTTC	CASSRTSGSTYEQYF
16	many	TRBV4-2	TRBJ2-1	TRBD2	TGTGCCAGCAGCCAAGAGCAAGCGGGAGGGCCGGGAGAGCAGTTCTTC	CASSQEQAGGPGEQFF
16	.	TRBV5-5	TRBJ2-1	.	TGTGCCAGCAGCTTGAAAGGTTGGGGGCAGGGAAATGAGCAGTTCTTC	CASSLKGWGQGNEQFF
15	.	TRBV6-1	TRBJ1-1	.	TGTGCCAGCAGTTTTCGGACAATCGTAAACACTGAAGCTTTCTTT	CASSFRTIVNTEAFF
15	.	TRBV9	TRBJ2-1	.	TGTGCCAGCAGCGTAGTTGGGGCCTTGGGTCCTGAGCAGTTCTTC	CASSVVGALGPEQFF
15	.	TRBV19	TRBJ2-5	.	TGTGCCAGTAGTTGGGCTTCGCACCGCCAAGAGACCCAGTACTTC	CASSWASHRQETQYF
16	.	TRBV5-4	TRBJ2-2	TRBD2	TGTGCCAGCAGTGTTGTTGCGGGAGGGCCATCCGGGGAGCTGTTTTTT	CASSVVAGGPSGELFF
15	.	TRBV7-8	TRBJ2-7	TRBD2	TGTGCCAGCAGCCTGGGGACTAGCGGGAGTCACGAGCAGTACTTC	CASSLGTSGSHEQYF
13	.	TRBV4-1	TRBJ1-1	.	TGCGCCAGCAGCCAGGAAGTGGCGCAGGGAGCTTTCTTT	CASSQEVAQGAFF
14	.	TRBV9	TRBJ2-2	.	TGTGCCAGCATTGGAGAATCGAGCACCGGGGAGCTGTTTTTT	CASIGESSTGELFF
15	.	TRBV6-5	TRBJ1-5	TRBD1	TGTGCCAGCAGTGGCCGGACAGGGGGCGACGAGCCCCAGCATTTT	CASSGRTGGDEPQHF
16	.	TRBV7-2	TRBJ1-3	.	TGTGCCAGCACCTATGGGGGAGGGGGGTCTGGAAACACCATATATTTT	CASTYGGGGSGNTIYF
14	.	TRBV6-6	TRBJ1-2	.	TGTGCCAGCAGTTACCAACAGGGAATGAGCGGCTACACCTTC	CASSYQQGMSGYTF
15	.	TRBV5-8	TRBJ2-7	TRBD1	TGTGCCAGCAGGCGCCGGGGTGGACAGGGCTACGAGCAGTACTTC	CASRRRGGQGYEQYF
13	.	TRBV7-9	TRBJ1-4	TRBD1	TGTGCCAGCAGAGGGGGCTCTAATGAAAAACTGTTTTTT	CASRGGSNEKLFF
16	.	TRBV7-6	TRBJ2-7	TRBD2	TGTGCCAGCAGCAGTAGCGGGCGAGCCCTACCCTACGAGCAGTACTTC	CASSSSGRALPYEQYF
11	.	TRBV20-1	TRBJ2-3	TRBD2	TGCAGTGCTGAGGGACTAGCGACTACTGATTTT	CSAEGLATTDF
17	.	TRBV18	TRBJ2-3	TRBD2	TGTGCCAGCTCACAACCGCGGGGGAGTGAGGGCACAGATACGCAGTATTTT	CASSQPRGSEGTDTQYF
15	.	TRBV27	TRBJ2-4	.	TGTGCCAGCAGCTCCCCCGGAGTAGCCAAAAACATTCAGTACTTC	CASSSPGVAKNIQYF
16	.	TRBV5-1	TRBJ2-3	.	TGCGCCAGCAGCTCCGGCGTCGGAGGAGCGACAGATACGCAGTATTTT	CASSSGVGGATDTQYF